This TCR beta chain was recovered during a study of T cell repertoires in cytomegalovirus infection. Study context: Shared public TCR beta signatures pointed to both CMV infection and a matching HLA type.

Details on this clonotype: Its antigen remains unidentified.

V lost 7 bases and J lost 2, with 12 bases in between. This CDR3 has 15 amino acids. TCRdb reprocessed the reads via MiXCR and lists one record per CDR3 protein. The top ten clones hold about 20% of a sample with about 700,000 distinct CDR3 sequences, approximately 33% of them seen once. Study findings and constraints: Totalled public TCR beta family frequency picked out people who carried CMV plus the relevant HLA. HLA-C-restricted CMV clonotypes gave the most frequent clonotype in two of eight donors.

This receptor was identified in a human donor in good health (CMV status not recorded). Some clones in this sample may be carry-over from other donors' samples. The V gene is TRBV12-3 or TRBV12-4, the J gene TRBJ2-6; D perhaps matches TRBD1 (6 bases). The sequencing used cultured PBMCs, collected from culture after CMV antigen stimulation. The CDR3 nucleotides read TGTGCCAGCACCTTAGCAGGGGCTGGGGCCAACGTCCTGACTTTC. As protein: CASTLAGAGANVLTF.